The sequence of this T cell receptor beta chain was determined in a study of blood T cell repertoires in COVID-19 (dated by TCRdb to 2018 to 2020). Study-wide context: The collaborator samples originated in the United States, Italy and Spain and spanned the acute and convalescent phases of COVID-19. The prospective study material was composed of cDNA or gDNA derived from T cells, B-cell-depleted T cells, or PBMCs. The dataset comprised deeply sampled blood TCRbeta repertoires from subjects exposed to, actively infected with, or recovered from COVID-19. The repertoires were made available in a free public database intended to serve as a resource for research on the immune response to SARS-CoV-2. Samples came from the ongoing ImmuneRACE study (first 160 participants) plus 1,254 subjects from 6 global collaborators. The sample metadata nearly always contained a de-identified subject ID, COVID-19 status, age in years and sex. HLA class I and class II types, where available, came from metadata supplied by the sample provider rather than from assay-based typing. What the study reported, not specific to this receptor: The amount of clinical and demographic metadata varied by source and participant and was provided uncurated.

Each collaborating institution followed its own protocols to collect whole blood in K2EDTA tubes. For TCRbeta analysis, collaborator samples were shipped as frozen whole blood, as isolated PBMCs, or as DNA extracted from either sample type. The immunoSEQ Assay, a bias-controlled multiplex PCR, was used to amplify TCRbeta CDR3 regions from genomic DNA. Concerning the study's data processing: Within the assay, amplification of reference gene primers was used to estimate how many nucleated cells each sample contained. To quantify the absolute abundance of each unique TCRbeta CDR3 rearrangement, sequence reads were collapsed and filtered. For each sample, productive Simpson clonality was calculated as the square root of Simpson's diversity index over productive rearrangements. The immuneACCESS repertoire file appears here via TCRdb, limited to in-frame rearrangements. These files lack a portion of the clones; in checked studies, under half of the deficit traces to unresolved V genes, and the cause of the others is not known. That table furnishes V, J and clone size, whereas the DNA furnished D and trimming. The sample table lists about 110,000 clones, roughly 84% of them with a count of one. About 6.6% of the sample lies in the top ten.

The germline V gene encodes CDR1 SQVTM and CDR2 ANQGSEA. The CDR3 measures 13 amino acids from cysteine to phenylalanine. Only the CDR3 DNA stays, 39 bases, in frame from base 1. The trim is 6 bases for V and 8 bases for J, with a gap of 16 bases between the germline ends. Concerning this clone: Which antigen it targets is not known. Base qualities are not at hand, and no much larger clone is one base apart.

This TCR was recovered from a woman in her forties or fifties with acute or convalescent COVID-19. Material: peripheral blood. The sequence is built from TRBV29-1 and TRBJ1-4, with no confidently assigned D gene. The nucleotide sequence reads TGCAGCGTCCCGACCGAGGCGTCGGAAAAACTGTTTTTT. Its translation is CSVPTEASEKLFF.